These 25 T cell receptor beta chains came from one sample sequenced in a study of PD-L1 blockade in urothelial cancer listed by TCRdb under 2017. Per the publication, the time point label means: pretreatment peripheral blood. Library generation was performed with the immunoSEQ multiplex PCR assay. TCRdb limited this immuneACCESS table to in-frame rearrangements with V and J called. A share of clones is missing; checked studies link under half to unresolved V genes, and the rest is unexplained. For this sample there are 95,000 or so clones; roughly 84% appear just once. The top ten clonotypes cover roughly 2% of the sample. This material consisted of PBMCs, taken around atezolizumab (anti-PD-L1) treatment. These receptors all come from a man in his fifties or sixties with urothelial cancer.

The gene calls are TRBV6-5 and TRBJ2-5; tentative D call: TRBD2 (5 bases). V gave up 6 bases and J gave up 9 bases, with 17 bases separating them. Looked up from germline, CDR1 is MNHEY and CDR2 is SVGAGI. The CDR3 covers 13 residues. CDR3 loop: CASSLRTAQSQYF. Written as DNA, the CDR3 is TGTGCCAGCAGCCTCAGGACTGCTCAGTCCCAGTACTTC.

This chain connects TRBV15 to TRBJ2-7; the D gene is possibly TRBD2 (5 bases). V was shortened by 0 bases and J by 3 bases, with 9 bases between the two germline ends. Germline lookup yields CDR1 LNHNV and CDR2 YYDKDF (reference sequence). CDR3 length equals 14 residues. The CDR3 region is CATSREKGDYEQYF. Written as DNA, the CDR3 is TGTGCCACCAGCAGAGAAAAGGGAGACTACGAGCAGTACTTC.

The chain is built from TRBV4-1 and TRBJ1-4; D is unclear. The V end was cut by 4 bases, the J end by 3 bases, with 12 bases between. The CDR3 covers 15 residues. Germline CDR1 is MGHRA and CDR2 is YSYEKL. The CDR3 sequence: CASSPLGGANEKLFF. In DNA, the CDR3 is TGCGCCAGCAGCCCCCTTGGCGGGGCTAATGAAAAACTGTTTTTT.

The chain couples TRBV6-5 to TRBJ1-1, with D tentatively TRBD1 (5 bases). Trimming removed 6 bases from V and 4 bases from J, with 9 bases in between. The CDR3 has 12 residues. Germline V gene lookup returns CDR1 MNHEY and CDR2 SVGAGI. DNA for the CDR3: TGTGCCAGCAGCCTGGGGCCCACTGAAGCTTTCTTT. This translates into CASSLGPTEAFF.

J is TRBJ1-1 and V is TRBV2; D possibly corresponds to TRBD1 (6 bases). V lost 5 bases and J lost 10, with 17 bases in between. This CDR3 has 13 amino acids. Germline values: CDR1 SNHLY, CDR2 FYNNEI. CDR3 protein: CASSSDGQGRAFF. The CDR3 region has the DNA TGTGCCAGCAGTTCCGATGGGCAGGGGAGAGCTTTCTTT.

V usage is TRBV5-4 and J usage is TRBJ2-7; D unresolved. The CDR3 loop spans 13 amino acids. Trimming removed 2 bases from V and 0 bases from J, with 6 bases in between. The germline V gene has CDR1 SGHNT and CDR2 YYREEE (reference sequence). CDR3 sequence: CASSFAVSYEQYF. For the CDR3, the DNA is TGTGCCAGCAGCTTTGCGGTCTCCTACGAGCAGTACTTC.

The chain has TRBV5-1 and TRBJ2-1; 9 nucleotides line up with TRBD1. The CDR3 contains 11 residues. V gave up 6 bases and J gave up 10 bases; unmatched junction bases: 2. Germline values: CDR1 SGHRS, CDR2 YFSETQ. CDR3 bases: TGCGCCAGCAAGGACAGGGGAGAGCAGTTCTTC. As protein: CASKDRGEQFF. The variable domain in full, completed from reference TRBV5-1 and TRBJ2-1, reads KAGVTQTPRYLIKTRGQQVTLSCSPISGHRSVSWYQQTPGQGLQFLFEYFSETQRNKGNFPGRFSGRQFSNSRSEMNVSTLELGDSALYLCASKDRGEQFFGPGTRLTVL.

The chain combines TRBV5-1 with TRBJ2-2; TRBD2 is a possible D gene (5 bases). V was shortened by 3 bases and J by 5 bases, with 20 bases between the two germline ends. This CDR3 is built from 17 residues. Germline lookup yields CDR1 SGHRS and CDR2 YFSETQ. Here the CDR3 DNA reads TGCGCCAGCAGCTATGGGTCGGGATCCTTTGTAACCGGGGAGCTGTTTTTT. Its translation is CASSYGSGSFVTGELFF.

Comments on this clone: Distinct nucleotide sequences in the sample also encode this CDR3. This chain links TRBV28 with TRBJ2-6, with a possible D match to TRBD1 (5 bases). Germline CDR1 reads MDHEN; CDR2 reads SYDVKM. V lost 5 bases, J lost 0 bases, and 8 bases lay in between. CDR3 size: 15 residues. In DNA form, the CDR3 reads TGTGCCAGCAGTCTCGACAGCTCTGGGGCCAACGTCCTGACTTTC. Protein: CASSLDSSGANVLTF.

Here the CDR3 reads CASGSSTNSPLHF. The CDR3 bases are TGTGCCTCCGGGTCCTCTACCAATTCACCCCTCCACTTT. The chain couples TRBV19 to TRBJ1-6; no clear D gene. The germline V gene encodes CDR1 LNHDA and CDR2 SQIVND (reference sequence). The CDR3 is 13 residues long. The ends were cut back, 11 bases at V and 7 bases at J, with 15 bases in the middle. Drawing the rest from reference TRBV19 and TRBJ1-6, the complete variable domain is DGGITQSPKYLFRKEGQNVTLSCEQNLNHDAMYWYRQDPGQGLRLIYYSQIVNDFQKGDIAEGYSVSREKKESFPLTVTSAQKNPTAFYLCASGSSTNSPLHFGNGTRLTVT.

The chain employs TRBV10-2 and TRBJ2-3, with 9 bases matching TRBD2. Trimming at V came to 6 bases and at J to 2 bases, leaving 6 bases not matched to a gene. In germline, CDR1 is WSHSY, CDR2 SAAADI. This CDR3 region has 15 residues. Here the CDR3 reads CASSPTSGYTDTQYF. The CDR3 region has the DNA TGCGCCAGCAGCCCTACTAGCGGGTACACAGATACGCAGTATTTT.

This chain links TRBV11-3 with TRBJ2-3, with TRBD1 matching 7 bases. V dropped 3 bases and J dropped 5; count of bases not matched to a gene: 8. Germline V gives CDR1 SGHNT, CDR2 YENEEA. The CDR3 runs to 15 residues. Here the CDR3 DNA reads TGTGCCAGCAGCTTCAAGACAGGGAGAGGAGATACGCAGTATTTT. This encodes CASSFKTGRGDTQYF. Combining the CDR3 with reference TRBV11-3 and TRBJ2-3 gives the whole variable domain EAGVVQSPRYKIIEKKQPVAFWCNPISGHNTLYWYLQNLGQGPELLIRYENEEAVDDSQLPKDRFSAERLKGVDSTLKIQPAELGDSAVYLCASSFKTGRGDTQYFGPGTRLTVL.

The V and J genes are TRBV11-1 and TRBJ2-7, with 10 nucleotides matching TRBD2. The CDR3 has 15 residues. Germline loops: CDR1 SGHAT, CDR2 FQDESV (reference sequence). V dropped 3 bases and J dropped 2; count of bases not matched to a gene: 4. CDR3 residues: CASSFGTSATYEQYF. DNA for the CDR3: TGTGCCAGCAGCTTTGGGACTAGCGCAACCTACGAGCAGTACTTC.

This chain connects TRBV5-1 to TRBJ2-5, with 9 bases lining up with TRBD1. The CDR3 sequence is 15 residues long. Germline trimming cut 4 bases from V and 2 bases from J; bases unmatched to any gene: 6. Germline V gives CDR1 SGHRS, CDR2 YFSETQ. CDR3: CASSALTGGQETQYF. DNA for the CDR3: TGCGCCAGCAGCGCCTTGACAGGGGGGCAAGAGACCCAGTACTTC.

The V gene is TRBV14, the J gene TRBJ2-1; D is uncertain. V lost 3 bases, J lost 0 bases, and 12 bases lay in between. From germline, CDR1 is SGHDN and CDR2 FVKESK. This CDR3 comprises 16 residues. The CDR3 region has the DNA TGTGCCAGCAGCCAGAAGACCGCTAGCTCCTACAATGAGCAGTTCTTC. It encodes CASSQKTASSYNEQFF. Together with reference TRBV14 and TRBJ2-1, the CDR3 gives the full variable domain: EAGVTQFPSHSVIEKGQTVTLRCDPISGHDNLYWYRRVMGKEIKFLLHFVKESKQDESGMPNNRFLAERTGGTYSTLKVQPAELEDSGVYFCASSQKTASSYNEQFFGPGTRLTVL.

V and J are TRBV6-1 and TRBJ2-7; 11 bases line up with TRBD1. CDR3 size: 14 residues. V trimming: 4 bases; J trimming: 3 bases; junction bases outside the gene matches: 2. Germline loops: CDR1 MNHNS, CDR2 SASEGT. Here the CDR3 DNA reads TGTGCCAGCAGTGCCGGGACAGGGGGCTACGAGCAGTACTTC. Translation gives CASSAGTGGYEQYF.

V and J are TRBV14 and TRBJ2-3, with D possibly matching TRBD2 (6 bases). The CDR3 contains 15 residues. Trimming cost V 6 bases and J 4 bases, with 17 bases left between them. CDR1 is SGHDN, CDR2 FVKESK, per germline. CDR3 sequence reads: CASSLGLAPPDTQYF. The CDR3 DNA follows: TGTGCCAGCAGTCTCGGGCTAGCGCCCCCAGATACGCAGTATTTT.

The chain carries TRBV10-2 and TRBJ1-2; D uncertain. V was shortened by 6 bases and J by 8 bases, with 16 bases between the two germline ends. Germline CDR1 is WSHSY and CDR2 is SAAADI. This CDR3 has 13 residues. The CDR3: CASRHDYDGGYTF. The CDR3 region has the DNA TGCGCCAGCAGACATGACTACGACGGGGGCTACACCTTC.

CDR3 sequence (DNA): TGTGCCAGCAAGGGTAGCGGGGGTAAAGGGGAGCTGTTTTTT. This encodes CASKGSGGKGELFF. V and J are TRBV6-5 and TRBJ2-2; 9 bases fit TRBD2. The V and J ends lost 7 bases and 8 bases, in that order; junction bases with no gene match: 8. The CDR3 extends over 14 amino acids. Germline CDR1 reads MNHEY; CDR2 reads SVGAGI.

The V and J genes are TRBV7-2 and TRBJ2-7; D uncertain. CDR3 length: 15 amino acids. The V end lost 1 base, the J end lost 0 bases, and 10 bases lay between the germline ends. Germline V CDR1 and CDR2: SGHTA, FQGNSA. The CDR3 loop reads CASSLGRLSSYEQYF. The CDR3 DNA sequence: TGTGCCAGCAGCTTAGGCCGACTCAGCTCCTACGAGCAGTACTTC.

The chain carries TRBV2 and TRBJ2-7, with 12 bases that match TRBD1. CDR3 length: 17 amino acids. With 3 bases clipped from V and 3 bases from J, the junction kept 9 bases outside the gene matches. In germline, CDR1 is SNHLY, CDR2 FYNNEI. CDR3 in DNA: TGTGCCAGCAGTGAGTTCCTTGGGACAGGGGGCAGCTACGAGCAGTACTTC. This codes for CASSEFLGTGGSYEQYF.

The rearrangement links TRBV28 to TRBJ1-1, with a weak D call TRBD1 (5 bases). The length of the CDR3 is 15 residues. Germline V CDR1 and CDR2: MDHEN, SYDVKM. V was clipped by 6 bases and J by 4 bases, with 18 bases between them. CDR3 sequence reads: CASSVFGRAITEAFF. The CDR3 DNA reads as TGTGCCAGCAGCGTGTTCGGCAGGGCCATCACTGAAGCTTTCTTT.

Written as DNA, the CDR3 is TGTGCCAGCAGCTTCGGAGCGTCCCAGCATTTT. This codes for CASSFGASQHF. The rearrangement joins TRBV7-8 to TRBJ1-5, with D hard to call. Trimming shortened V by 3 bases and J by 11 bases, and 8 bases separated the two germline ends. Germline loops: CDR1 SGHVS, CDR2 FQNEAQ. The CDR3 extends over 11 amino acids.

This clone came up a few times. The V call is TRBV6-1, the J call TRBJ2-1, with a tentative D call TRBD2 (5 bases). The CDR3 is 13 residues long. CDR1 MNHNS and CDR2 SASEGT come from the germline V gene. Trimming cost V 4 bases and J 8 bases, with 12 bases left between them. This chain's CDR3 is CASSGVEGHEQFF. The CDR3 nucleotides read TGTGCCAGCAGTGGGGTTGAGGGCCATGAGCAGTTCTTC.

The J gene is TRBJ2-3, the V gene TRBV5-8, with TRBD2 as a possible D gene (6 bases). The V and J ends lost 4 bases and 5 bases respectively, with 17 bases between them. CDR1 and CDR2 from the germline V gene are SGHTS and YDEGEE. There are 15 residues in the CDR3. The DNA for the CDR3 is TGTGCCAGCAGCCCCGGTCTTGGGCGGGGAGATACGCAGTATTTT. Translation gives CASSPGLGRGDTQYF.